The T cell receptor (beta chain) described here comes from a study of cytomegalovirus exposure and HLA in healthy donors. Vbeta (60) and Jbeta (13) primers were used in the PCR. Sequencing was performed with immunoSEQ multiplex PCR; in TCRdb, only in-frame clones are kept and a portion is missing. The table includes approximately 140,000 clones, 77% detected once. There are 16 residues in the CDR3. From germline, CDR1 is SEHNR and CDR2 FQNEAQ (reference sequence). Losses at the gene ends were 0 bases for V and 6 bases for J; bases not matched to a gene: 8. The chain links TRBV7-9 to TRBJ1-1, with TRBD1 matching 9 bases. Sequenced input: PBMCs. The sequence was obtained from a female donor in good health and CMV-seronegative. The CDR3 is CASSLAQGAHKPEAFF. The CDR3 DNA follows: TGTGCCAGCAGCTTAGCACAGGGGGCGCATAAACCTGAAGCTTTCTTT.